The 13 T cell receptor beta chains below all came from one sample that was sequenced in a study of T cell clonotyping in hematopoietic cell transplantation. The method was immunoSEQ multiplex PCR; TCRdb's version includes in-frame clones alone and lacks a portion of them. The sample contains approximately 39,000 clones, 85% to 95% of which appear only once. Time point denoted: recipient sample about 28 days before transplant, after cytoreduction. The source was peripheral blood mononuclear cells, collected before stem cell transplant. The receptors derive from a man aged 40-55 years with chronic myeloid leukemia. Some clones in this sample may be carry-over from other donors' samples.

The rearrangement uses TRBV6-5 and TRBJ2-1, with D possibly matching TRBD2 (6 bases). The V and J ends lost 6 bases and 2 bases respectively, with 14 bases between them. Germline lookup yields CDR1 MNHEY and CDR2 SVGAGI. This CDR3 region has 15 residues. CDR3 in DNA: TGTGCCAGCAGGGACGGGGGTGGAGCCTACAATGAGCAGTTCTTC. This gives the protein CASRDGGGAYNEQFF.

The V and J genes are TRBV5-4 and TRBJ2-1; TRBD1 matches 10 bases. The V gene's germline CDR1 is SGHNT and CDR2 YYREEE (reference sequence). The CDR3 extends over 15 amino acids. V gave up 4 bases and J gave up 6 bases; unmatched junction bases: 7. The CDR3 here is CASSTRDRGGNEQFF. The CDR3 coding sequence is TGTGCCAGCAGCACCCGGGACAGGGGTGGCAATGAGCAGTTCTTC.

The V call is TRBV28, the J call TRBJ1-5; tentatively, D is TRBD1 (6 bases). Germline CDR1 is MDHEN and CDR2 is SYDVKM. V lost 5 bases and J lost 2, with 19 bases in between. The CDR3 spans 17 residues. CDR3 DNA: TGTGCCAGCAGTCCTTTAACAGGGAGGCCTGGCAATCAGCCCCAGCATTTT. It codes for CASSPLTGRPGNQPQHF.

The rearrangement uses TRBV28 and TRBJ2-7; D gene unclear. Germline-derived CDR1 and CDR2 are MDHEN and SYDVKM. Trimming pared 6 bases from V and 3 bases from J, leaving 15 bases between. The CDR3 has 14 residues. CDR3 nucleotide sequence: TGTGCCAGCAGACCCCCTGGTTGGGTCTACGAGCAGTACTTC. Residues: CASRPPGWVYEQYF. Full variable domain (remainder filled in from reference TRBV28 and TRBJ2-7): DVKVTQSSRYLVKRTGEKVFLECVQDMDHENMFWYRQDPGLGLRLIYFSYDVKMKEKGDIPEGYSVSREKKERFSLILESASTNQTSMYLCASRPPGWVYEQYFGPGTRLTVT.

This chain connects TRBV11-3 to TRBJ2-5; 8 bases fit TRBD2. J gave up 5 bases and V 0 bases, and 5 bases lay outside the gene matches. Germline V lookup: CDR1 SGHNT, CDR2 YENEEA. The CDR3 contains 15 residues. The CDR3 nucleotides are TGTGCCAGCAGCTTAGAGCGGGGGGCGTGGGAGACCCAGTACTTC. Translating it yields CASSLERGAWETQYF. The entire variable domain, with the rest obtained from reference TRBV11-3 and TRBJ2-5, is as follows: EAGVVQSPRYKIIEKKQPVAFWCNPISGHNTLYWYLQNLGQGPELLIRYENEEAVDDSQLPKDRFSAERLKGVDSTLKIQPAELGDSAVYLCASSLERGAWETQYFGPGTRLLVL.

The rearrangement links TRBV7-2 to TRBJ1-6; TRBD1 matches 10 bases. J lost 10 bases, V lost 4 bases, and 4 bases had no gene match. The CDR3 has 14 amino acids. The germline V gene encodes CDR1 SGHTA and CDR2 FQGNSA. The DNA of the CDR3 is TGTGCCAGCAGCTACGACAGGGGGCAGTCACCCCTCCACTTT. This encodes CASSYDRGQSPLHF.

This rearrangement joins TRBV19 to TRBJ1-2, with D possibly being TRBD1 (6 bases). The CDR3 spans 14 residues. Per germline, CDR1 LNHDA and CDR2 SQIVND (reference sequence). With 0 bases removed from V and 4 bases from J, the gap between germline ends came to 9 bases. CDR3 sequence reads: CASSIETGIYGYTF. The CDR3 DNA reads TGTGCCAGTAGTATAGAGACAGGAATCTATGGCTACACCTTC.

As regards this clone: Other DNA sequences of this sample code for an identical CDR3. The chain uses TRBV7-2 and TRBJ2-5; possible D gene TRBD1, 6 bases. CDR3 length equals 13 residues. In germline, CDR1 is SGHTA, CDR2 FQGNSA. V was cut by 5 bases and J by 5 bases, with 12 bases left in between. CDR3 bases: TGTGCCAGCAGCAGTACAGGGTATGAGACCCAGTACTTC. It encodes CASSSTGYETQYF.

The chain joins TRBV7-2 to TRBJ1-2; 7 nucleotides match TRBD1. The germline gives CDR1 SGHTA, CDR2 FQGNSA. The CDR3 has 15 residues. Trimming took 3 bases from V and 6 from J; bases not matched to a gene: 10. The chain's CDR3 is CASSFYGTERNGYTF. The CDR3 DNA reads TGTGCCAGCAGCTTTTACGGGACAGAGAGAAATGGCTACACCTTC.

CDR3 amino acids: CASSVATRDRAEGYTF. As DNA, the CDR3 is TGTGCCAGCAGCGTAGCTACGAGGGACAGGGCGGAGGGCTACACCTTC. The V and J genes are TRBV9 and TRBJ1-2, with 9 bases aligning to TRBD1. The germline V gene has CDR1 SGDLS and CDR2 YYNGEE. This CDR3 is 16 amino acids long. J gave up 8 bases and V 0 bases, and 11 bases lay outside the gene matches.

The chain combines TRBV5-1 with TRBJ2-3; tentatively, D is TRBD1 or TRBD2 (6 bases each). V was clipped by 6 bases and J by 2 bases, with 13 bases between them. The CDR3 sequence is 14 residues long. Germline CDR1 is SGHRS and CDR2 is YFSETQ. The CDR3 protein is CASKPGGLTDTQYF. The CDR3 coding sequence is TGCGCCAGCAAACCCGGGGGCCTCACAGATACGCAGTATTTT.

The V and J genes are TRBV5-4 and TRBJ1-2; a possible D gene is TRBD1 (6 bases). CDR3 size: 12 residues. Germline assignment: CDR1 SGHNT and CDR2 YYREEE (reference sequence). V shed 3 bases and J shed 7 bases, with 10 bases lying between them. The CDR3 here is CASSSTGIGYTF. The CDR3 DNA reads TGTGCCAGCAGCTCAACAGGGATTGGCTACACCTTC.

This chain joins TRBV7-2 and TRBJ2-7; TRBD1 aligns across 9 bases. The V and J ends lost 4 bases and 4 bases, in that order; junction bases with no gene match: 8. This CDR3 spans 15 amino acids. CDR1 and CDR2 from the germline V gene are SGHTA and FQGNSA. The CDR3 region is CASSYLSTGGYEQYF. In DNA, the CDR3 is TGTGCCAGCAGCTACCTATCGACAGGGGGGTACGAGCAGTACTTC.